This T cell receptor (beta chain) was obtained from a study of control samples from healthy donors and cancer patients. Assay used: immunoSEQ multiplex PCR; TCRdb lists only in-frame clones, some missing. The table has tens of thousands of clones, more than 65% seen once. The V end was cut by 1 base, the J end by 7 bases, with 8 bases between. The length of the CDR3 is 14 residues. Germline V gene data show CDR1 as LNHNV and CDR2 as YYDKDF (reference sequence). The sequenced sample was formalin-fixed, paraffin-embedded tissue. This receptor was identified in a male donor with melanoma. The V call is TRBV15, the J call TRBJ1-6; unclear D gene. This CDR3 reads CATSRGQPNSPLHF. As DNA, the CDR3 is TGTGCCACCAGCAGAGGTCAGCCCAATTCACCCCTCCACTTT.